A selection of T cell receptor beta chains follows, all from one sample in a study of cytomegalovirus exposure and HLA in healthy donors. Profiled with immunoSEQ multiplex PCR; TCRdb holds only in-frame clones, not every one. Of 65,000 to 75,000 clones detected, just over 75% appear once; the ten largest clones hold 5.5% to 7%. The sequenced material came from PBMCs. These receptors were collected from a man aged 45-65 years in good health and CMV-seronegative. Both conserved end residues are part of each CDR3. A D gene is named only where the DNA matches it firmly. Some rows mark clone size as missing; the rest say once, few, many or name a class of expanded clone.

d_call	clone_size	j_call	v_call	cdr3_aa	cdr3_nt
TRBD2	NA	TRBJ2-5	TRBV11-2	CATAGGLQETQYF	TGTGCCACGGCGGGGGGCCTCCAAGAGACCCAGTACTTC
NA	NA	TRBJ1-1	TRBV7-2	CASSSFGGGNTEAFF	TGTGCCAGCAGCTCGTTTGGGGGAGGGAACACTGAAGCTTTCTTT
TRBD2	medium-sized	TRBJ2-1	TRBV27	CASSLRVSGGIYNEQFF	TGTGCCAGCAGTTTAAGGGTTAGCGGGGGGATCTACAATGAGCAGTTCTTC
NA	NA	TRBJ2-3	TRBV14	CASSHVGGGPSDTQYF	TGTGCCAGCAGCCATGTAGGGGGAGGGCCCTCAGATACGCAGTATTTT
TRBD1	NA	TRBJ1-2	TRBV28	CASSSGTGANYGYTF	TGTGCCAGCAGCAGTGGGACAGGAGCTAACTATGGCTACACCTTC
TRBD1	NA	TRBJ1-1	TRBV10-3	CAISESDEGTEGNTEAFF	TGTGCCATCAGTGAGTCGGATGAGGGGACAGAAGGGAACACTGAAGCTTTCTTT
TRBD1	NA	TRBJ2-1	TRBV5-4	CASSLNSPDRPFF	TGTGCCAGCAGCTTGAATTCCCCGGACAGGCCGTTCTTC
NA	few	TRBJ1-2	TRBV7-8	CASSLEGHGYTF	TGTGCCAGCAGCTTAGAGGGGCATGGCTACACCTTC
NA	NA	TRBJ1-1	TRBV11-2	CASSPFGHVGAFF	TGTGCCAGCAGCCCCTTTGGGCATGTCGGAGCTTTCTTT
NA	NA	TRBJ2-7	TRBV7-9	CASSGRDFYEQYF	TGTGCCAGCAGCGGCCGCGACTTCTACGAGCAGTACTTC
TRBD1	NA	TRBJ1-1	TRBV2	CASREQGAVDTEAFF	TGTGCCAGCAGAGAGCAGGGGGCTGTTGACACTGAAGCTTTCTTT
TRBD1	NA	TRBJ1-2	TRBV27	CASSYRGSNYGYTF	TGTGCCAGCAGTTACAGGGGATCGAACTATGGCTACACCTTC
TRBD2	NA	TRBJ2-1	TRBV7-9	CASSFNLAGVGEQFF	TGTGCCAGCAGCTTTAACCTAGCGGGAGTTGGTGAGCAGTTCTTC
TRBD2	NA	TRBJ2-3	TRBV5-6	CASSLVGGGASDTQYF	TGTGCCAGCAGCTTGGTTGGCGGGGGGGCATCAGATACGCAGTATTTT
NA	NA	TRBJ1-1	TRBV28	CASSLTVNTEAFF	TGTGCCAGCAGTTTAACGGTGAACACTGAAGCTTTCTTT
TRBD2	NA	TRBJ2-6	TRBV10-3	CAISGVLAGGAGGANVLTF	TGTGCCATCAGTGGAGTCCTAGCGGGAGGAGCGGGTGGGGCCAACGTCCTGACTTTC
NA	NA	TRBJ1-5	TRBV7-2	CASSLGTAGNQPQHF	TGTGCCAGCAGCTTGGGAACAGCGGGCAATCAGCCCCAGCATTTT
NA	few	TRBJ1-1	TRBV7-6	CASSSGLRTEAFF	TGTGCCAGCAGCTCAGGACTGAGGACTGAAGCTTTCTTT
NA	NA	TRBJ1-5	TRBV6-5	CATASGGRDQPQHF	TGTGCCACCGCCTCGGGGGGCCGGGATCAGCCCCAGCATTTT
TRBD2	NA	TRBJ2-4	TRBV20-1	CSASSGGLSYF	TGCAGTGCTTCTAGCGGGGGGCTTTCGTACTTC
TRBD1	NA	TRBJ1-2	TRBV27	CASSYSRDRDGYTF	TGTGCCAGCAGTTACTCCCGAGACAGGGATGGCTACACCTTC
NA	NA	TRBJ2-3	TRBV6-1	CASSEASDTQYF	TGCGCCAGCAGTGAAGCTTCGGATACGCAGTATTTT
NA	NA	TRBJ2-5	TRBV6-1	CASSESAGPRVAQYF	TGTGCCAGCAGTGAGTCGGCGGGGCCCCGGGTGGCCCAGTACTTC
TRBD1	NA	TRBJ1-1	TRBV4-1	CAHSTGGDTEAFF	TGCGCCCATTCCACAGGGGGTGACACTGAAGCTTTCTTT
NA	NA	TRBJ1-1	TRBV5-1	CASSLSSRGAGSFF	TGCGCCAGCAGCTTGTCTTCCAGGGGCGCAGGGTCTTTCTTT
NA	once	TRBJ1-4	TRBV5-4	CASSSSGGTNEKLFF	TGTGCCAGCAGCTCCTCGGGAGGCACTAATGAAAAACTGTTTTTT
TRBD1	NA	TRBJ1-6	TRBV6-4	CASSQNRGGNSPLHF	TGTGCCAGCAGTCAGAACAGGGGAGGAAATTCACCCCTCCACTTT
NA	NA	TRBJ1-6	TRBV18	CASSSVRTENSPLHF	TGTGCCAGCTCATCCGTCCGGACAGAAAATTCACCCCTCCACTTT
TRBD1	NA	TRBJ1-1	TRBV18	CASVRQGNTEAFF	TGTGCCAGCGTAAGACAGGGGAACACTGAAGCTTTCTTT
TRBD2	once	TRBJ2-7	TRBV30	CAWSGSTSGRYEQYF	TGTGCCTGGAGTGGATCGACTAGCGGGAGATACGAGCAGTACTTC
NA	NA	TRBJ2-2	TRBV19	CASSLVTPRTGELFF	TGTGCCAGTAGTTTGGTTACCCCTAGGACCGGGGAGCTGTTTTTT
NA	NA	TRBJ1-3	TRBV7-9	CASSLGPVLSGNTIYF	TGTGCCAGCAGCTTAGGTCCCGTACTCTCTGGAAACACCATATATTTT
TRBD1	NA	TRBJ1-1	TRBV30	CAWSSDRTGTNTEAFF	TGTGCCTGGAGTTCGGATCGGACAGGGACGAACACTGAAGCTTTCTTT
NA	NA	TRBJ1-2	TRBV2	CARRADNYGYTF	TGTGCCAGGAGGGCGGATAACTATGGCTACACCTTC
NA	NA	TRBJ1-2	TRBV28	CASSLLGNNYGYTF	TGTGCCAGCAGTTTATTGGGCAACAACTATGGCTACACCTTC
NA	NA	TRBJ2-1	TRBV5-4	CASMEFPGNEQFF	TGTGCCAGCATGGAATTTCCGGGCAATGAGCAGTTCTTC
TRBD1	NA	TRBJ2-2	TRBV30	CAWSSPGTGNTGELFF	TGTGCCTGGAGTTCACCCGGGACAGGGAACACCGGGGAGCTGTTTTTT
NA	NA	TRBJ2-1	TRBV7-9	CASSPGDSEQFF	TGTGCCAGCAGCCCCGGGGATTCCGAGCAGTTCTTC
TRBD1	NA	TRBJ1-5	TRBV15	CATSTDRGNQPQHF	TGTGCCACCAGCACGGACAGGGGCAATCAGCCCCAGCATTTT
TRBD2	once	TRBJ2-3	TRBV29-1	CSGGLQSTDTQYF	TGCAGCGGGGGACTACAGAGCACAGATACGCAGTATTTT
TRBD1	NA	TRBJ1-4	TRBV19	CASSRLGQEKEKLFF	TGTGCCAGTAGTAGGTTGGGACAGGAGAAGGAAAAACTGTTTTTT
NA	NA	TRBJ2-7	TRBV27	CASSLGAVGSYEQYF	TGTGCCAGCAGTTTAGGGGCGGTGGGTTCCTACGAGCAGTACTTC
NA	NA	TRBJ1-4	TRBV28	CASSPQSEKLFF	TGTGCCAGCAGTCCCCAATCAGAAAAACTGTTTTTT
TRBD1	NA	TRBJ1-4	TRBV7-2	CASSSGQVVVEKLFF	TGTGCCAGCAGCTCCGGACAGGTAGTGGTTGAAAAACTGTTTTTT
NA	NA	TRBJ2-5	TRBV14	CASSQDLAGSGTQYF	TGTGCCAGCAGCCAAGATTTGGCGGGGTCGGGGACTCAGTACTTC